This TCR beta chain was identified in a study of T cell responses to AZD1222 COVID-19 vaccine. Findings and limits, study-wide: Two doses of AZD1222 preceded a rise in Spike-specific TCR breadth and depth. Most donors were white British and more were female, and clonal diversity was possibly underestimated. Of the AZD1222 recipients, only 5 or 6 were seropositive at baseline.

To note about this clone: What it recognizes is unknown.

Produced via immunoSEQ multiplex PCR; TCRdb's table is partial and in-frame only. The sample includes 150,000 or so clones, roughly nine tenths of them seen just once. The sample consisted of peripheral blood, taken on day 0 of AZD1222 vaccination. The TCR was taken from an adult in good health.

The DNA of the CDR3 is TGTGCCAGCTCACCCTACACTGACAGGGGAACCGGGGAGCTGTTTTTT. Its protein product is CASSPYTDRGTGELFF. V gene TRBV18 combines with J gene TRBJ2-2, with 8 bases that match TRBD1. Germline CDR1 and CDR2: KGHSH and LQKENI. V lost 3 bases, J lost 5 bases, and 8 bases stayed unmatched. CDR3 length: 16 amino acids.